What follows is one T cell receptor beta chain and its context. The data derive from a study of blood T cell repertoires in COVID-19. Study context: Both acute and convalescent COVID-19 samples were obtained from the United States, Italy and Spain.

The CDR3 runs to 14 residues. Trimming left V 7 bases short and J 4 bases short, with 16 bases between. The germline gives CDR1 LNHDA, CDR2 SQIVND (reference sequence). Assay: immunoSEQ multiplex PCR; the TCRdb copy retains only in-frame clones and omits some. Here the sample spans around 180,000 clones, roughly 90% being singletons. The chain has TRBV19 and TRBJ1-1; a weak D match, TRBD1 (5 bases). The sequencing input was peripheral blood. The receptor was isolated from a man between 60 and 70 years old with acute or convalescent COVID-19. The CDR3 sequence is CASMSGPGGTEAFF. CDR3 sequence (DNA): TGTGCCAGTATGTCGGGTCCGGGGGGCACTGAAGCTTTCTTT.